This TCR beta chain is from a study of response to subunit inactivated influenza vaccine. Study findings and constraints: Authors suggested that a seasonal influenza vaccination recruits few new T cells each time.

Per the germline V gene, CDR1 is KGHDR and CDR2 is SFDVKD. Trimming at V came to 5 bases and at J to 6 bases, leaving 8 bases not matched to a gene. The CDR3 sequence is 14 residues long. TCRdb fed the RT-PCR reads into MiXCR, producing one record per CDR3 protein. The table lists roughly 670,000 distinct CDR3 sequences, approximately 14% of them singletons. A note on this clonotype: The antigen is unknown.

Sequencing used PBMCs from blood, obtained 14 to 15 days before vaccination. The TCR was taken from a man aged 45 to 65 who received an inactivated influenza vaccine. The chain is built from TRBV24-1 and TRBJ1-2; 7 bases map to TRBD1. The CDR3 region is CATSVRGERDGYTF. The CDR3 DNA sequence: TGTGCCACCAGTGTCAGGGGGGAAAGGGATGGCTACACCTTC.